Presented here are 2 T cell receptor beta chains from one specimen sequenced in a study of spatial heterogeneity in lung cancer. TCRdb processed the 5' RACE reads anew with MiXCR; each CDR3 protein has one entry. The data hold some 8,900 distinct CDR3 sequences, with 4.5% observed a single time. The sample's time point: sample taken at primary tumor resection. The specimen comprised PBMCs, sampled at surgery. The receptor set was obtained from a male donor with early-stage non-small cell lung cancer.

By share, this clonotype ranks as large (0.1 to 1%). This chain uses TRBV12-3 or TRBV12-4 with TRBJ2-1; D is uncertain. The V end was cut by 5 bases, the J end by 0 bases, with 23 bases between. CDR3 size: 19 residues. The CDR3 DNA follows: TGTGCCAGCAGTAATTTTCGATGGGCAGCAATAAGCTCCTACAATGAGCAGTTCTTC. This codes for CASSNFRWAAISSYNEQFF.

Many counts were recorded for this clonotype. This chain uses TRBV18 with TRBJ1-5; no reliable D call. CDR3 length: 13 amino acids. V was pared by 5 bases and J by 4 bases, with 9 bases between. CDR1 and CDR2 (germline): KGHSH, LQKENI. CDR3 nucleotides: TGTGCCAGCTCATCCACAGAGAATCAGCCCCAGCATTTT. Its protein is CASSSTENQPQHF. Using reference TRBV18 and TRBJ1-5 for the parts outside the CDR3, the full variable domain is NAGVMQNPRHLVRRRGQEARLRCSPMKGHSHVYWYRQLPEEGLKFMVYLQKENIIDESGMPKERFSAEFPKEGPSILRIQQVVRGDSAAYFCASSSTENQPQHFGDGTRLSIL.